The rows below give T cell receptor beta chains drawn from one sample of a study of technical replicates of blood from several donors. Data came from immunoSEQ multiplex PCR; TCRdb stores just in-frame clones and leaves some out. The sample lists approximately 97,000 clones, around 95% occurring once. Sequencing input: T cells isolated from PBMCs. These receptors were taken from a human donor in good health. CDR3s include the opening cysteine and the closing phenylalanine or tryptophan. The order of the fields is J gene, V gene, D gene, CDR3 DNA, CDR3 protein. D genes are given only for firm matches.

J gene: TRBJ1-2
V gene: TRBV28
D gene: .
CDR3 DNA: TGTGCCAGCAGTTTACCAGGGCCAGCTAACTATGGCTACACCTTC
CDR3 protein: CASSLPGPANYGYTF

J gene: TRBJ2-2
V gene: TRBV12-5
D gene: .
CDR3 DNA: TGTGCTAGTGCTCCTCGGGCCGGGGAGCTGTTTTTT
CDR3 protein: CASAPRAGELFF

J gene: TRBJ2-7
V gene: TRBV28
D gene: .
CDR3 DNA: TGTGCCAGCAGCACTTCGGGACAAAGCTACGAGCAGTACTTC
CDR3 protein: CASSTSGQSYEQYF

J gene: TRBJ2-7
V gene: TRBV27
D gene: .
CDR3 DNA: TGTGCCAGCAGTCCCTCTTCAGTTTACGAGCAGTACTTC
CDR3 protein: CASSPSSVYEQYF

J gene: TRBJ2-5
V gene: TRBV11-1
D gene: TRBD2
CDR3 DNA: TGTGCCAGCAGACGTGGTCAGGTCAGATCTCTAGCGGGAGAAGAGACCCAGTACTTC
CDR3 protein: CASRRGQVRSLAGEETQYF

J gene: TRBJ1-2
V gene: TRBV30
D gene: .
CDR3 DNA: TGTGCCTGGAGTCCCCGGGACATCTTCTATGGCTACACCTTC
CDR3 protein: CAWSPRDIFYGYTF

J gene: TRBJ2-3
V gene: TRBV7-9
D gene: .
CDR3 DNA: TGTGCCAGCAGCCTCCTAGGGCTACCGGGACTTTCATCGTATTTT
CDR3 protein: CASSLLGLPGLSSYF

J gene: TRBJ2-7
V gene: TRBV19
D gene: .
CDR3 DNA: TGTGCCAGTAGTATCCGGAGCGGGTTTACCTACGAGCAGTACTTC
CDR3 protein: CASSIRSGFTYEQYF

J gene: TRBJ2-7
V gene: TRBV7-9
D gene: .
CDR3 DNA: TGTGCCAGCAGCCAAAACAGAGAGCAGTACTTC
CDR3 protein: CASSQNREQYF

J gene: TRBJ2-1
V gene: TRBV7-2
D gene: TRBD2
CDR3 DNA: TGTGCCAGCAGCCTAAGGTCAGGGCTAGCGGGGTACAATGAGCAGTTCTTC
CDR3 protein: CASSLRSGLAGYNEQFF

J gene: TRBJ2-7
V gene: TRBV10-1
D gene: TRBD1
CDR3 DNA: TGCGCCAGCAGTCGGGACAGGATCTACGAGCAGTACTTC
CDR3 protein: CASSRDRIYEQYF

J gene: TRBJ1-2
V gene: TRBV5-4
D gene: TRBD1
CDR3 DNA: TGTGCCAGCAGCTTTCCAGTTGGGACAGACGCTGGCTACACCTTC
CDR3 protein: CASSFPVGTDAGYTF

J gene: TRBJ1-1
V gene: TRBV18
D gene: .
CDR3 DNA: TGTGCCAGCTCACCTTCAAACACTGAAGCTTTCTTT
CDR3 protein: CASSPSNTEAFF

J gene: TRBJ2-7
V gene: TRBV9
D gene: TRBD2
CDR3 DNA: TGTGCCAGCAGCTCTCGGACTAGCGGAACCTACGAGCAGTACTTC
CDR3 protein: CASSSRTSGTYEQYF

J gene: TRBJ2-7
V gene: TRBV5-6
D gene: TRBD1
CDR3 DNA: TGTGCCAGCAGTGACAGGGTTACCGCCTACGAGCAGTACTTC
CDR3 protein: CASSDRVTAYEQYF

J gene: TRBJ1-1
V gene: TRBV27
D gene: .
CDR3 DNA: TGTGCCAGCAGTCTGGGACAGAACACTGAAGCTTTCTTT
CDR3 protein: CASSLGQNTEAFF